These T cell receptor beta chains were read from a single sample in a study of human T cells and chemical hapten exposure. TCRdb recomputed calls from the RACE reads with MiXCR, one row per CDR3 protein. The sample lists under 95,000 distinct CDR3 sequences; around 9% were seen once. Material for sequencing was whole blood. All receptors come from a female donor in good health. Some clones in this sample may be carry-over from other donors' samples. The CDR3 runs from the conserved cysteine through the conserved F or W. Fields, in order: J gene, V gene, D gene, clone size, CDR3 protein, CDR3 DNA. The D gene is left open where the match is weak. A row's size may be missing; if present it is once, few, many or a size class.

j_call: TRBJ1-4
v_call: TRBV6-5
d_call: TRBD1
clone_size: few
cdr3_aa: CASSPRQNRGRGKLFF
cdr3_nt: TGTGCCAGCAGTCCGCGCCAAAACAGGGGGCGCGGGAAACTGTTTTTT

j_call: TRBJ2-2
v_call: TRBV12-3/TRBV12-4
d_call: TRBD1
clone_size: .
cdr3_aa: CASREGTGDRNTGELFF
cdr3_nt: TGTGCCAGCAGGGAGGGGACAGGGGACAGGAACACCGGGGAGCTGTTTTTT

j_call: TRBJ2-7
v_call: TRBV7-9
d_call: .
clone_size: many
cdr3_aa: CASSSGQRGEQYF
cdr3_nt: TGTGCCAGCAGCTCGGGACAGCGGGGCGAGCAGTACTTC

j_call: TRBJ2-1
v_call: TRBV27
d_call: .
clone_size: .
cdr3_aa: CASSPVAGDNEQFF
cdr3_nt: TGTGCCAGCAGTCCCGTGGCAGGGGACAATGAGCAGTTCTTC

j_call: TRBJ2-1
v_call: TRBV24-1
d_call: TRBD2
clone_size: once
cdr3_aa: CATSETLAGGFLDEQFF
cdr3_nt: TGTGCCACCAGTGAAACACTAGCGGGAGGGTTTTTGGATGAGCAGTTCTTC

j_call: TRBJ2-5
v_call: TRBV7-9
d_call: .
clone_size: many
cdr3_aa: CASSLALGYQETQYF
cdr3_nt: TGTGCCAGCAGCTTGGCACTCGGGTACCAAGAGACCCAGTACTTC

j_call: TRBJ2-2
v_call: TRBV7-9
d_call: .
clone_size: .
cdr3_aa: CASSLVAGGYTGELFF
cdr3_nt: TGTGCCAGCAGCTTAGTCGCTGGGGGATACACCGGGGAGCTGTTTTTT

j_call: TRBJ2-3
v_call: TRBV7-2
d_call: .
clone_size: .
cdr3_aa: CASSLALADTQYF
cdr3_nt: TGTGCCAGCAGCTTAGCCTTAGCAGATACGCAGTATTTT

j_call: TRBJ2-1
v_call: TRBV7-3
d_call: .
clone_size: .
cdr3_aa: CASSLRVNEQFF
cdr3_nt: TGTGCCAGCAGCTTAAGGGTCAATGAGCAGTTCTTC

j_call: TRBJ2-3
v_call: TRBV6-1
d_call: TRBD2
clone_size: many
cdr3_aa: CASSLWASGDQDTQYF
cdr3_nt: TGTGCCAGTTCCCTTTGGGCTAGCGGGGACCAAGATACGCAGTATTTT

j_call: TRBJ2-3
v_call: TRBV2
d_call: TRBD1
clone_size: .
cdr3_aa: CASRQGQAVPWDTQYF
cdr3_nt: TGTGCCAGTCGACAGGGGCAAGCCGTACCTTGGGATACGCAGTATTTT

j_call: TRBJ2-1
v_call: TRBV6-2/TRBV6-3
d_call: TRBD1
clone_size: few
cdr3_aa: CASSTDRAYEQFF
cdr3_nt: TGTGCCAGCAGTACGGACAGGGCGTATGAGCAGTTCTTC

j_call: TRBJ1-1
v_call: TRBV4-2
d_call: TRBD1
clone_size: .
cdr3_aa: CVSSQDNLETGSARVTEAFF
cdr3_nt: TGTGTCAGCAGCCAAGATAACCTTGAGACAGGGTCAGCGAGGGTAACTGAAGCTTTCTTT

j_call: TRBJ2-1
v_call: TRBV24-1
d_call: TRBD2
clone_size: .
cdr3_aa: CATSDPRLAGVTNEQFF
cdr3_nt: TGTGCCACCAGTGATCCGAGACTAGCGGGAGTTACCAATGAGCAGTTCTTC

j_call: TRBJ2-1
v_call: TRBV2
d_call: .
clone_size: many
cdr3_aa: CASSVMSDNEQFF
cdr3_nt: TGTGCCAGCAGTGTCATGAGCGACAATGAGCAGTTCTTC

j_call: TRBJ1-2
v_call: TRBV20-1
d_call: .
clone_size: few
cdr3_aa: CSASYREGYTF
cdr3_nt: TGCAGTGCTAGCTACAGGGAAGGCTACACCTTC

j_call: TRBJ1-1
v_call: TRBV12-3/TRBV12-4
d_call: TRBD1
clone_size: .
cdr3_aa: CASRETGGRVAFF
cdr3_nt: TGTGCCAGCAGAGAGACAGGGGGCAGGGTAGCTTTCTTT

j_call: TRBJ2-5
v_call: TRBV20-1
d_call: .
clone_size: many
cdr3_aa: CSARDGPGQGQETQYF
cdr3_nt: TGCAGTGCTAGAGACGGCCCCGGGCAGGGCCAAGAGACCCAGTACTTC

j_call: TRBJ2-4
v_call: TRBV28
d_call: TRBD1
clone_size: .
cdr3_aa: CASSQGGTGIMAKNIQYF
cdr3_nt: TGTGCCAGCAGCCAAGGAGGGACAGGGATTATGGCCAAAAACATTCAGTACTTC

j_call: TRBJ1-1
v_call: TRBV14
d_call: .
clone_size: .
cdr3_aa: CASSLFQNTEAFF
cdr3_nt: TGTGCCAGCAGCCTATTTCAGAACACTGAAGCTTTCTTT

j_call: TRBJ2-3
v_call: TRBV2
d_call: TRBD2
clone_size: few
cdr3_aa: CASGTSGRARSDTQYF
cdr3_nt: TGTGCCAGCGGGACTAGCGGGAGGGCGAGGTCAGATACGCAGTATTTT

j_call: TRBJ1-4
v_call: TRBV19
d_call: .
clone_size: many
cdr3_aa: CASSIAAGANEKLFF
cdr3_nt: TGTGCCAGTAGTATCGCAGCAGGGGCTAATGAAAAACTGTTTTTT

j_call: TRBJ1-1
v_call: TRBV4-2
d_call: .
clone_size: few
cdr3_aa: CASSQDQGPEAFF
cdr3_nt: TGTGCCAGCAGCCAAGATCAGGGGCCTGAAGCTTTCTTT

j_call: TRBJ1-3
v_call: TRBV2
d_call: .
clone_size: .
cdr3_aa: CASSGGAGTFGNTIYF
cdr3_nt: TGTGCCAGCAGCGGCGGAGCGGGGACCTTTGGAAACACCATATATTTT

j_call: TRBJ2-7
v_call: TRBV20-1
d_call: .
clone_size: few
cdr3_aa: CSARGGGAGYEQYF
cdr3_nt: TGCAGTGCTAGAGGTGGGGGAGCCGGCTACGAGCAGTACTTC

j_call: TRBJ2-2
v_call: TRBV28
d_call: .
clone_size: .
cdr3_aa: CASSSALRYTGELFF
cdr3_nt: TGTGCCAGCAGCTCCGCCCTCAGATACACCGGGGAGCTGTTTTTT

j_call: TRBJ2-1
v_call: TRBV15
d_call: .
clone_size: few
cdr3_aa: CATSRSYTENEQFF
cdr3_nt: TGTGCCACCAGCAGATCTTATACGGAGAATGAGCAGTTCTTC

j_call: TRBJ2-3
v_call: TRBV29-1
d_call: .
clone_size: many
cdr3_aa: CSPRGGSPDTQYF
cdr3_nt: TGCAGCCCCAGGGGCGGGAGCCCAGATACGCAGTATTTT

j_call: TRBJ2-5
v_call: TRBV5-5
d_call: TRBD2
clone_size: many
cdr3_aa: CASSLAAAGGETQYF
cdr3_nt: TGTGCCAGCAGCTTGGCGGCGGCGGGAGGGGAGACCCAGTACTTC

j_call: TRBJ1-1
v_call: TRBV3-1
d_call: .
clone_size: .
cdr3_aa: CASSQDSGSRTEAFF
cdr3_nt: TGTGCCAGCAGCCAAGATTCGGGCTCTAGGACTGAAGCTTTCTTT

j_call: TRBJ1-1
v_call: TRBV27
d_call: .
clone_size: many
cdr3_aa: CASRTQKNTEAFF
cdr3_nt: TGTGCCAGCAGAACTCAGAAGAACACTGAAGCTTTCTTT

j_call: TRBJ2-1
v_call: TRBV2
d_call: .
clone_size: .
cdr3_aa: CASTAQGRQFF
cdr3_nt: TGTGCCAGCACCGCACAAGGTCGGCAGTTCTTC

j_call: TRBJ1-5
v_call: TRBV19
d_call: .
clone_size: few
cdr3_aa: CATARGGDGNQPQHF
cdr3_nt: TGTGCAACCGCGCGGGGAGGGGATGGCAATCAGCCCCAGCATTTT

j_call: TRBJ1-2
v_call: TRBV4-1
d_call: .
clone_size: many
cdr3_aa: CASSQDRAGRDGYTF
cdr3_nt: TGCGCCAGCAGCCAAGATCGGGCAGGGAGAGATGGCTACACCTTC

j_call: TRBJ2-3
v_call: TRBV27
d_call: TRBD1
clone_size: few
cdr3_aa: CASSLGPNRGSDTQYF
cdr3_nt: TGTGCCAGCAGTTTAGGGCCTAACAGGGGCTCAGATACGCAGTATTTT

j_call: TRBJ2-3
v_call: TRBV25-1
d_call: TRBD1
clone_size: .
cdr3_aa: CASSPPLDRGLAHKADTQYF
cdr3_nt: TGTGCCAGCAGTCCCCCACTCGACAGGGGGCTAGCCCATAAGGCAGATACGCAGTATTTT

j_call: TRBJ2-7
v_call: TRBV27
d_call: TRBD1
clone_size: few
cdr3_aa: CASTHRQGDYEQYF
cdr3_nt: TGTGCCAGCACCCACAGACAGGGGGATTACGAGCAGTACTTC

j_call: TRBJ2-6
v_call: TRBV4-2
d_call: .
clone_size: .
cdr3_aa: CASSHQGRSGANVLTF
cdr3_nt: TGTGCCAGCAGCCATCAAGGACGGTCTGGGGCCAACGTCCTGACTTTC

j_call: TRBJ1-5
v_call: TRBV5-6
d_call: .
clone_size: .
cdr3_aa: CASSLADGDQPQHF
cdr3_nt: TGTGCCAGCAGCTTGGCGGACGGAGATCAGCCCCAGCATTTT

j_call: TRBJ2-7
v_call: TRBV25-1
d_call: TRBD2
clone_size: .
cdr3_aa: CASSESGSLSYEQYF
cdr3_nt: TGTGCCAGCAGTGAGAGCGGGAGTTTATCCTACGAGCAGTACTTC

j_call: TRBJ1-1
v_call: TRBV6-1
d_call: TRBD1
clone_size: few
cdr3_aa: CASSFWDRETEAFF
cdr3_nt: TGTGCCAGCAGCTTCTGGGACAGGGAGACTGAAGCTTTCTTT

j_call: TRBJ1-2
v_call: TRBV28
d_call: .
clone_size: many
cdr3_aa: CASSLGGVGYTF
cdr3_nt: TGTGCCAGCAGTTTGGGGGGCGTTGGCTACACCTTC

j_call: TRBJ2-7
v_call: TRBV20-1
d_call: .
clone_size: many
cdr3_aa: CSARRHFYEQYF
cdr3_nt: TGCAGTGCTAGGCGGCACTTCTACGAGCAGTACTTC

j_call: TRBJ2-3
v_call: TRBV2
d_call: .
clone_size: .
cdr3_aa: CASSRERGASTDTQYF
cdr3_nt: TGTGCCAGCAGTAGGGAACGGGGTGCTAGCACAGATACGCAGTATTTT

j_call: TRBJ2-1
v_call: TRBV29-1
d_call: TRBD1
clone_size: many
cdr3_aa: CSVPYLDRANEQFF
cdr3_nt: TGCAGCGTGCCCTATCTGGACAGGGCCAATGAGCAGTTCTTC

j_call: TRBJ1-1
v_call: TRBV6-2/TRBV6-3
d_call: .
clone_size: .
cdr3_aa: CASSSAGRRFEAFF
cdr3_nt: TGTGCCAGCAGCTCAGCAGGGAGGCGGTTTGAAGCTTTCTTT

j_call: TRBJ1-1
v_call: TRBV27
d_call: .
clone_size: many
cdr3_aa: CASSFLGVAEAFF
cdr3_nt: TGTGCCAGCAGTTTCCTGGGGGTAGCTGAAGCTTTCTTT

j_call: TRBJ2-1
v_call: TRBV20-1
d_call: TRBD1
clone_size: many
cdr3_aa: CSAGGFGQGYNEQFF
cdr3_nt: TGCAGTGCGGGGGGTTTTGGACAGGGCTACAATGAGCAGTTCTTC

j_call: TRBJ2-1
v_call: TRBV7-2
d_call: TRBD2
clone_size: .
cdr3_aa: CASSLVGASGSFYNEQFF
cdr3_nt: TGTGCCAGCAGCTTAGTGGGGGCTAGCGGGAGTTTCTACAATGAGCAGTTCTTC

j_call: TRBJ2-1
v_call: TRBV7-8
d_call: TRBD2
clone_size: .
cdr3_aa: CASSLHGRANSEQFF
cdr3_nt: TGTGCCAGCAGCTTACACGGGAGGGCGAATAGTGAGCAGTTCTTC

j_call: TRBJ1-1
v_call: TRBV28
d_call: .
clone_size: .
cdr3_aa: CASRPRIGAEAFF
cdr3_nt: TGTGCCAGCAGACCCCGAATCGGGGCTGAAGCTTTCTTT

j_call: TRBJ1-5
v_call: TRBV4-3
d_call: .
clone_size: .
cdr3_aa: CASRREVRGDSNQPQNF
cdr3_nt: TGCGCCAGCAGACGCGAAGTGAGGGGGGATAGCAATCAGCCCCAGAATTTT